A single sample is the source of the 8 T cell receptor beta chains below, sequenced in a study of cytomegalovirus exposure and HLA in healthy donors. Amplification used 60 Vbeta primers and 13 Jbeta primers. The data were produced by immunoSEQ multiplex PCR, yet TCRdb's version contains in-frame clones alone and is incomplete. Of some 180,000 clones listed, under 9.5% are singletons. Source material: PBMCs. These receptors all stem from a woman younger than 45 in good health and CMV-seropositive.

This rearrangement joins TRBV9 to TRBJ1-1; D is perhaps TRBD1 (6 bases). The V gene's germline CDR1 is SGDLS and CDR2 YYNGEE. The length of the CDR3 is 16 residues. V was cut by 0 bases and J by 1 base, with 13 bases left in between. CDR3 nucleotides: TGTGCCAGCAGCGTAGCCGGGGACACCTCGAACACTGAAGCTTTCTTT. Residues: CASSVAGDTSNTEAFF.

This clone was found a few times. The rearrangement links TRBV2 to TRBJ1-2; possible D gene TRBD1, 5 bases. Trimming removed 8 bases at V and 4 bases at J, with 11 bases between. Per the germline V gene, CDR1 is SNHLY and CDR2 is FYNNEI. The CDR3 is 12 amino acids. The CDR3 here is CASRGDSYGYTF. CDR3 nucleotides: TGTGCCAGCCGGGGGGACTCCTATGGCTACACCTTC. The full variable domain, in which reference TRBV2 and TRBJ1-2 provide the parts outside the CDR3, is EPEVTQTPSHQVTQMGQEVILRCVPISNHLYFYWYRQILGQKVEFLVSFYNNEISEKSEIFDDQFSVERPDGSNFTLKIRSTKLEDSAMYFCASRGDSYGYTFGSGTRLTVV.

The chain links TRBV5-4 to TRBJ2-7; D gene ambiguous. Trimming stripped 0 bases from V and 0 bases from J, with 10 bases between. Germline CDR1 SGHNT, CDR2 YYREEE (reference sequence). The CDR3 covers 15 residues. The CDR3, as DNA: TGTGCCAGCAGCTTGGGGTCCGCTAGCTCCTACGAGCAGTACTTC. Translation: CASSLGSASSYEQYF.

The chain combines TRBV7-7 with TRBJ2-7; perhaps TRBD1 as D (6 bases). Deletions cut 5 bases from V and 5 bases from J, with 16 bases between. The CDR3 runs to 14 residues. Germline lookup yields CDR1 SSHAT and CDR2 FNYEAQ (reference sequence). CDR3 region: CASSQIGQSHEQYF. The CDR3, as DNA: TGTGCCAGCAGCCAGATTGGACAGTCTCACGAGCAGTACTTC.

This clone was observed a few times. The sample holds other DNA sequences that translate to the same CDR3. The V and J genes are TRBV6-6 and TRBJ2-1, with 7 nucleotides matching TRBD2. The germline CDR1 and CDR2 sequences are MNHNY and SVGAGI (reference sequence). The CDR3 runs 11 residues. The J segment lost 9 bases and the V segment lost 5 bases, leaving 1 base of the junction unmatched. CDR3: CASSREVEQFF. In DNA form, the CDR3 reads TGTGCCAGCAGTCGGGAGGTTGAGCAGTTCTTC.

The chain recombines TRBV5-4 with TRBJ2-2; 8 positions match TRBD2. The CDR3 totals 17 residues. The trim removed 4 bases at V and 2 bases at J, leaving 10 bases unmatched. The germline V gene encodes CDR1 SGHNT and CDR2 YYREEE (reference sequence). Here the CDR3 reads CASSPTRGGPNTGELFF. The CDR3 DNA follows: TGTGCCAGCAGCCCGACTCGGGGGGGCCCTAACACCGGGGAGCTGTTTTTT.

V gene TRBV27 combines with J gene TRBJ1-1; D is unresolved. Germline V gives CDR1 MNHEY, CDR2 SMNVEV (reference sequence). Trimming took 4 bases from V and 4 from J, leaving 13 bases between them. There are 14 residues in the CDR3. CDR3 sequence reads: CASSSYSASTEAFF. The DNA for the CDR3 is TGTGCCAGCAGTTCCTACTCGGCTAGCACTGAAGCTTTCTTT.

V gene TRBV7-8 combines with J gene TRBJ2-7; 11 nucleotides agree with TRBD2. The CDR3 spans 14 residues. Germline lookup yields CDR1 SGHVS and CDR2 FQNEAQ. V trimming: 0 bases; J trimming: 5 bases; junction bases outside the gene matches: 0. In nucleotides, the CDR3 is TGTGCCAGCAGCTTAGCGGGACTAGCGGACGAGCAGTACTTC. Translated, it gives CASSLAGLADEQYF.